The sequence of this T cell receptor (beta chain) was determined in a study of T cell responses to AZD1222 COVID-19 vaccine. At the level of the study: Second-dose intervals near 4 or 12 weeks were combined.

This table comes from immunoSEQ multiplex PCR, and its TCRdb copy is limited to in-frame clones, with some not included. This table holds approximately 180,000 clones, around 90% found once. Turning to this clone: The target antigen is unknown.

Germline-derived CDR1 and CDR2 are MNHEY and SVGAGI. This CDR3 spans 13 amino acids. Trimming stripped 6 bases from V and 6 bases from J, with 9 bases between. General study points: There were vaccine-associated CD4 TCRs across spike, dominant at 160-218 and 743-854. White British ancestry dominated among donors, who included more females, and clonal diversity was possibly underestimated.

The chain recombines TRBV6-5 with TRBJ1-6; a possible D gene is TRBD1 (5 bases). The sequence was collected from an adult in good health. The sequences come from peripheral blood, collected on day 0 of AZD1222 vaccination. The CDR3 reads CASRYRSNSPLHF. CDR3 in DNA: TGTGCCAGCAGATACAGGAGTAATTCACCCCTCCACTTT.